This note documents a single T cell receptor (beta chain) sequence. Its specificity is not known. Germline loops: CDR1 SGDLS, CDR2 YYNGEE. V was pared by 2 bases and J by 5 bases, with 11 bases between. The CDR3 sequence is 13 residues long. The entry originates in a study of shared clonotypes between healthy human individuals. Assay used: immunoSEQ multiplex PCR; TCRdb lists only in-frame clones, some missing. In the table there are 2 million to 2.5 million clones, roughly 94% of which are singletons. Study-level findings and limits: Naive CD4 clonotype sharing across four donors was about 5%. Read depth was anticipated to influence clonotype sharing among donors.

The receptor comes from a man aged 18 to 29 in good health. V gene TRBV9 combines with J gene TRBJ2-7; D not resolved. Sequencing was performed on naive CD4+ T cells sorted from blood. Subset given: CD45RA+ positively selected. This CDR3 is CASSVGPTDEQYF. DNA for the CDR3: TGTGCCAGCAGCGTCGGACCTACGGACGAGCAGTACTTC. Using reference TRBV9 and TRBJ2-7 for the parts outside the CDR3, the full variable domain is DSGVTQTPKHLITATGQRVTLRCSPRSGDLSVYWYQQSLDQGLQFLIQYYNGEERAKGNILERFSAQQFPDLHSELNLSSLELGDSALYFCASSVGPTDEQYFGPGTRLTVT.